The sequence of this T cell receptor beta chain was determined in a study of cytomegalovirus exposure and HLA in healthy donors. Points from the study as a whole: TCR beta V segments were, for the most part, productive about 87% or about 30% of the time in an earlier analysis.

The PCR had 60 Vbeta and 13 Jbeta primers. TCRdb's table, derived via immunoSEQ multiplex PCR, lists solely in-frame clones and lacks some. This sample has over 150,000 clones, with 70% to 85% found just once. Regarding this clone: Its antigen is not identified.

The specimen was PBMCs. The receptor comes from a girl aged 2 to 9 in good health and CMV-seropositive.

For the CDR3, the DNA is TGTGCCAGCAGCCCGGGACTTTACAATGAGCAGTTCTTC. The encoded protein is CASSPGLYNEQFF. This sequence joins TRBV5-6 and TRBJ2-1; D possibly corresponds to TRBD2 (6 bases). The CDR3 loop spans 13 amino acids. CDR1 is SGHDT, CDR2 YYEEEE, per germline. V dropped 4 bases and J dropped 4 bases, with 9 bases sitting between them.